The 5 T cell receptor beta chains in this list originate from one sample, sequenced in a study of T cell changes during pregnancy in multiple sclerosis. TCRdb's table, derived via immunoSEQ multiplex PCR, lists solely in-frame clones and lacks some. The table shows more than 65,000 clones, with 85% to 95% occurring only once. The sample in question was CD4+ T cells from peripheral blood mononuclear cells, obtained before pregnancy. These receptors were obtained from a female donor with multiple sclerosis, enrolled in a pregnancy study.

The chain is built from TRBV28 and TRBJ2-1, with 8 bases fitting TRBD2. CDR3 length equals 17 residues. With 6 bases clipped from V and 7 bases from J, the junction kept 17 bases outside the gene matches. CDR1 is MDHEN and CDR2 is SYDVKM in the germline V gene. The DNA for the CDR3 is TGTGCCAGCAGCAAAACCCAGGGACTAGTTGCCGGTAATGAGCAGTTCTTC. Its translation: CASSKTQGLVAGNEQFF.

The chain has TRBV2 and TRBJ2-7; TRBD1 matches at 8 bases. This CDR3 has 14 residues. CDR1 and CDR2 (germline): SNHLY, FYNNEI. With V trimmed by 6 bases and J by 7 bases, 11 bases remained unmatched. CDR3: CASRQMTGAREQYF. The CDR3 nucleotides read TGTGCCAGCAGGCAGATGACAGGGGCTCGGGAGCAGTACTTC.

This clone was observed once. The gene calls are TRBV6-1 and TRBJ1-5; unclear D gene. CDR3 size: 15 residues. Trimming removed 8 bases from V and 0 bases from J, with 14 bases in between. Looked up from germline, CDR1 is MNHNS and CDR2 is SASEGT. The CDR3 sequence is CASERQRYSNQPQHF. CDR3 nucleotides: TGTGCCAGCGAGCGGCAGCGTTATAGCAATCAGCCCCAGCATTTT.

The chain recombines TRBV19 with TRBJ1-5; 7 nucleotides line up with TRBD1. The J segment lost 0 bases and the V segment lost 6 bases, leaving 11 bases of the junction unmatched. In germline, CDR1 is LNHDA, CDR2 SQIVND (reference sequence). The length of the CDR3 is 17 residues. This chain's CDR3 is CASRRISGQISNQPQHF. In nucleotides, the CDR3 is TGTGCCAGTAGACGAATTTCGGGACAGATTAGCAATCAGCCCCAGCATTTT.

This clone was detected only once. The rearrangement uses TRBV10-3 and TRBJ1-1; perhaps TRBD1 as D (5 bases). Between the trimmed V and J ends, which lost 10 bases and 4 bases, there was a span of 16 bases. Per germline, CDR1 ENHRY and CDR2 SYGVKD. CDR3 length: 13 amino acids. CDR3 protein: CATRVGGSTEAFF. CDR3 bases: TGTGCCACCCGAGTGGGGGGTTCCACTGAAGCTTTCTTT.